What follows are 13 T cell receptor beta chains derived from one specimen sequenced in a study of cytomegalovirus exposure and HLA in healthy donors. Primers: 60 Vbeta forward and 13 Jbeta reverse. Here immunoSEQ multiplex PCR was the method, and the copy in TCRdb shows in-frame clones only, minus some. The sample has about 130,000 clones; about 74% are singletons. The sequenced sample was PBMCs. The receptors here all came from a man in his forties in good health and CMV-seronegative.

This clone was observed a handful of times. CDR3 sequence (DNA): TGCGCCAGCAGCCCAGTGACTGGGTCCTACAATGAGCAGTTCTTC. It codes for CASSPVTGSYNEQFF. The chain uses TRBV5-1 and TRBJ2-1; D call uncertain. The length of the CDR3 is 15 residues. The germline V gene has CDR1 SGHRS and CDR2 YFSETQ. Trimming took 4 bases from V and 1 from J, leaving 12 bases between them.

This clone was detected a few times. CDR3 nucleotides: TGTGCCATCAGTGAGTACGGGGGCACTGAAGCTTTCTTT. This translates into CAISEYGGTEAFF. The genes are TRBV10-3 and TRBJ1-1; weak D call: TRBD1 (5 bases). Per germline, CDR1 ENHRY and CDR2 SYGVKD. CDR3 length equals 13 residues. The V end was cut by 1 base, the J end by 4 bases, with 7 bases between.

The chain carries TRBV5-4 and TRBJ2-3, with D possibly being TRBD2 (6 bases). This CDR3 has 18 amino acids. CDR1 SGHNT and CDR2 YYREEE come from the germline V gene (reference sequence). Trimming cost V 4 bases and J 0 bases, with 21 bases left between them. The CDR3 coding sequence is TGTGCCAGCAGCCCGGACCAGGGACTCTCAACTAGCACAGATACGCAGTATTTT. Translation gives CASSPDQGLSTSTDTQYF. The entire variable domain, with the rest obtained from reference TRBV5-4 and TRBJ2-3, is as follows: ETGVTQSPTHLIKTRGQQVTLRCSSQSGHNTVSWYQQALGQGPQFIFQYYREEENGRGNFPPRFSGLQFPNYSSELNVNALELDDSALYLCASSPDQGLSTSTDTQYFGPGTRLTVL.

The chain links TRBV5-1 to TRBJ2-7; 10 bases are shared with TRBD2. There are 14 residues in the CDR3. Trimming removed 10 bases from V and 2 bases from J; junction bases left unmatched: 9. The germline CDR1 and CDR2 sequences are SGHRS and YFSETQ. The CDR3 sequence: CAPGGLAQTYEQYF. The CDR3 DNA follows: TGCGCCCCAGGGGGACTAGCGCAGACCTACGAGCAGTACTTC.

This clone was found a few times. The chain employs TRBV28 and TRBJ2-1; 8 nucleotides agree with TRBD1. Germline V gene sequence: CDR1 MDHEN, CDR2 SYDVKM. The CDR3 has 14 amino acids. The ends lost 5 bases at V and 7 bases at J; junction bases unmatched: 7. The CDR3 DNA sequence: TGTGCCAGCAGTGCGCAGGGGGCGCGAAATGAGCAGTTCTTC. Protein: CASSAQGARNEQFF.

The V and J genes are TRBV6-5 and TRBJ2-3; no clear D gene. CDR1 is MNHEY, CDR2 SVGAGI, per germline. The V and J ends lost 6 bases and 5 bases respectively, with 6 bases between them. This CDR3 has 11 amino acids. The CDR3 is CASSRQDTQYF. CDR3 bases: TGTGCCAGCAGCCGACAAGATACGCAGTATTTT.

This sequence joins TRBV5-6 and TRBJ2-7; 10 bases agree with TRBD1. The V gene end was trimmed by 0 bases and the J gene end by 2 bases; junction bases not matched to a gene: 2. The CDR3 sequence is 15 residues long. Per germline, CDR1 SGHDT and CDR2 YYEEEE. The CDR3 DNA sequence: TGTGCCAGCAGCTTGGTTGGACAGGGGGCCTACGAGCAGTACTTC. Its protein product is CASSLVGQGAYEQYF.

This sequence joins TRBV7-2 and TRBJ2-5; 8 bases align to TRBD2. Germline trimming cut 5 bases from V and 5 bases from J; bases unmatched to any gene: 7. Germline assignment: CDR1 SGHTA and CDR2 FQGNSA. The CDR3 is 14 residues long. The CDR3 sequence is CASSLSGSRETQYF. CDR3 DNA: TGTGCCAGCAGCCTAAGCGGGAGTAGGGAGACCCAGTACTTC.

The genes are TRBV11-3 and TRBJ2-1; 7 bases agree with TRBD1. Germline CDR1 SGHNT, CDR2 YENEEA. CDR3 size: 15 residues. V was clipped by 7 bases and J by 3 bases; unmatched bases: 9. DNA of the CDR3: TGTGCCAGCATCCTTGACAGGGACGGCTACAATGAGCAGTTCTTC. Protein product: CASILDRDGYNEQFF.

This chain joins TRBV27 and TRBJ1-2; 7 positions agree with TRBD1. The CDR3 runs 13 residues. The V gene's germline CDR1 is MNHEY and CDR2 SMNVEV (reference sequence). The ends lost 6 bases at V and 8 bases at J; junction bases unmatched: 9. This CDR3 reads CASSLGTAGGYTF. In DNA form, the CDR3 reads TGTGCCAGCAGCCTCGGGACAGCGGGCGGCTACACCTTC.

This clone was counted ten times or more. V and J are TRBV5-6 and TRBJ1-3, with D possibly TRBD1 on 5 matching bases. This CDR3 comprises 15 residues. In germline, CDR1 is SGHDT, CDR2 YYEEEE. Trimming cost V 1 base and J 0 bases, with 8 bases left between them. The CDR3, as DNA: TGTGCCAGCAGCTTGTGGGACTTCTCTGGAAACACCATATATTTT. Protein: CASSLWDFSGNTIYF.

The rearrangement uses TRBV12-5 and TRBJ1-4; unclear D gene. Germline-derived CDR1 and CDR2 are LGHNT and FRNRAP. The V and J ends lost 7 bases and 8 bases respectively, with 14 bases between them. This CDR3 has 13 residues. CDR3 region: CASVLRGREKLFF. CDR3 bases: TGTGCTAGTGTCCTCCGAGGCCGCGAAAAACTGTTTTTT.

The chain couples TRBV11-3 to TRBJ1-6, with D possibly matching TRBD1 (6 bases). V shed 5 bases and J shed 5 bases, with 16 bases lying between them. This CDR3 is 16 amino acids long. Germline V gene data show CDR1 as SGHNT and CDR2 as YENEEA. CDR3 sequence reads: CASSALRDIDNSPLHF. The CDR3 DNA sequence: TGTGCCAGCAGCGCACTCCGGGACATCGATAATTCACCCCTCCACTTT.